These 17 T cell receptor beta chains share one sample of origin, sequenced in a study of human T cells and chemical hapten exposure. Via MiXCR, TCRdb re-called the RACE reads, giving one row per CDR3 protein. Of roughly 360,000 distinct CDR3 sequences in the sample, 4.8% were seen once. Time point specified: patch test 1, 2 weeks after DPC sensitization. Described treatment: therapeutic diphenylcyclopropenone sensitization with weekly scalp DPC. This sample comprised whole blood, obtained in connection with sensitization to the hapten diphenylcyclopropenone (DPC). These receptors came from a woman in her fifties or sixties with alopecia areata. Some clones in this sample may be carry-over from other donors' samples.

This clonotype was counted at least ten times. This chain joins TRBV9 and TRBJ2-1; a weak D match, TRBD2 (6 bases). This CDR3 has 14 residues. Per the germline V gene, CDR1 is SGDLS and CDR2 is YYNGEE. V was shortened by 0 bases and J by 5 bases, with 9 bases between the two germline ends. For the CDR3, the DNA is TGTGCCAGCAGCGTAGCGGGAGATCACAATGAGCAGTTCTTC. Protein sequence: CASSVAGDHNEQFF.

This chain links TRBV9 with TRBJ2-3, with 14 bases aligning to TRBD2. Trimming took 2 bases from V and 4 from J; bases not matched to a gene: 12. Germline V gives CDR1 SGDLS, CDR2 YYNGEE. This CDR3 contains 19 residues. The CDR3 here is CASSVTTSGRAVLADTQYF. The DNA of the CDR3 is TGTGCCAGCAGCGTTACGACTAGCGGGAGGGCCGTTCTCGCAGATACGCAGTATTTT.

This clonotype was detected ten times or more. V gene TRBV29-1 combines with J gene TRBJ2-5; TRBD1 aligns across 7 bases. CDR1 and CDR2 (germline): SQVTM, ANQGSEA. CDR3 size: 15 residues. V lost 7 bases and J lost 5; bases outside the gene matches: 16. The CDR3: CSAQGGRGMTETQYF. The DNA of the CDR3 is TGCAGCGCTCAAGGCGGCAGGGGGATGACCGAGACCCAGTACTTC. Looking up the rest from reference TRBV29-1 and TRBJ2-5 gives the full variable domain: SAVISQKPSRDICQRGTSLTIQCQVDSQVTMMFWYRQQPGQSLTLIATANQGSEATYESGFVIDKFPISRPNLTFSTLTVSNMSPEDSSIYLCSAQGGRGMTETQYFGPGTRLLVL.

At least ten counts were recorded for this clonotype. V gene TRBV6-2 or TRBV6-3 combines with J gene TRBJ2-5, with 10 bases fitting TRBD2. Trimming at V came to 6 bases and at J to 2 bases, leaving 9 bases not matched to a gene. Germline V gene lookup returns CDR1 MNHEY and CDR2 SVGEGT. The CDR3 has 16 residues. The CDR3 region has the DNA TGTGCCAGCAGCAGTATAGCGGGAGGTCGGCAAGAGACCCAGTACTTC. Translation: CASSSIAGGRQETQYF.

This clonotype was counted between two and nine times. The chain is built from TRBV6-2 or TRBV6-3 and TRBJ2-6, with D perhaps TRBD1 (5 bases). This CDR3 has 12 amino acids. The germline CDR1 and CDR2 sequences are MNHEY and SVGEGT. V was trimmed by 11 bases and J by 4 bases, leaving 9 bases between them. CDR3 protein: CAGATGANVLTF. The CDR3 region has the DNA TGTGCCGGGGCAACCGGGGCCAACGTCCTGACTTTC.

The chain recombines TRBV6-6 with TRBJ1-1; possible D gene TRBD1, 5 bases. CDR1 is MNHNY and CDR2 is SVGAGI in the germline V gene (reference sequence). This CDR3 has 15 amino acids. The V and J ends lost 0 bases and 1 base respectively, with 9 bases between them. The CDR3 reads CASSYSQGTNTEAFF. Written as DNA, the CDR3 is TGTGCCAGCAGTTACTCTCAGGGCACGAACACTGAAGCTTTCTTT.

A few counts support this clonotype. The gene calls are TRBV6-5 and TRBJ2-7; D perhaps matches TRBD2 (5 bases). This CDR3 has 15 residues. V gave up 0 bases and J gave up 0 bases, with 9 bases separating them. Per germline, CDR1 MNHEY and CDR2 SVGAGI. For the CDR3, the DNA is TGTGCCAGCAGTTACTCGCCGACTAACTCCTACGAGCAGTACTTC. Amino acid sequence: CASSYSPTNSYEQYF.

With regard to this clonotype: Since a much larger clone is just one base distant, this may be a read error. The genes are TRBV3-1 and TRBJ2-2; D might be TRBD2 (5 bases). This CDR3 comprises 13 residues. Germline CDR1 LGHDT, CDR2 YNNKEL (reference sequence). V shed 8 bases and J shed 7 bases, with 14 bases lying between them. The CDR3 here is CASCRLGSGELFF. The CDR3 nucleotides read TGTGCCAGCTGCCGGTTGGGGAGCGGGGAGCTGTTTTTT.

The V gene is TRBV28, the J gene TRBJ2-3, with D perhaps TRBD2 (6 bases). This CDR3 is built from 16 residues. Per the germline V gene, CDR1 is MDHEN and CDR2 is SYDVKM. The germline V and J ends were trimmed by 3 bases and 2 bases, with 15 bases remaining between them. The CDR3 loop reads CASSFGGGVYTDTQYF. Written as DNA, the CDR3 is TGTGCCAGCAGTTTCGGTGGCGGGGTGTACACAGATACGCAGTATTTT.

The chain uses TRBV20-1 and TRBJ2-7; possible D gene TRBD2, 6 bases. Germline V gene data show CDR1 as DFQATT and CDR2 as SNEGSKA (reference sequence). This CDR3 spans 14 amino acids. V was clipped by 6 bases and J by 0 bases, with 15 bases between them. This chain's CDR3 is CSASTGTSSYEQYF. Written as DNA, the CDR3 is TGCAGTGCCTCTACCGGGACTTCCTCCTACGAGCAGTACTTC.

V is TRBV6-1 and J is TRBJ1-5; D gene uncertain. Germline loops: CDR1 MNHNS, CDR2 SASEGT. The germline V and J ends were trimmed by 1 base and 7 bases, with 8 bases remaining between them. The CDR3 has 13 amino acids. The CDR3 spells CASSEGARQPQHF. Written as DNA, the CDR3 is TGTGCCAGCAGTGAAGGGGCGAGGCAGCCCCAGCATTTT.

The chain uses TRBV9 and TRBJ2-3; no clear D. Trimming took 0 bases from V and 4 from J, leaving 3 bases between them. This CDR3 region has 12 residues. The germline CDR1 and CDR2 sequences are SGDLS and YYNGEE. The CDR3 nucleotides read TGTGCCAGCAGCGTAGATCCAGATACGCAGTATTTT. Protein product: CASSVDPDTQYF.

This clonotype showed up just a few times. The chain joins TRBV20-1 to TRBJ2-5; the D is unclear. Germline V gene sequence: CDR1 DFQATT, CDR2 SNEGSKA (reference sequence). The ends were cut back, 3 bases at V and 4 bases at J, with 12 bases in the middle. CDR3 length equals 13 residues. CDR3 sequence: CSASRAVGETQYF. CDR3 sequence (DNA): TGCAGTGCTAGTCGCGCGGTAGGAGAGACCCAGTACTTC.

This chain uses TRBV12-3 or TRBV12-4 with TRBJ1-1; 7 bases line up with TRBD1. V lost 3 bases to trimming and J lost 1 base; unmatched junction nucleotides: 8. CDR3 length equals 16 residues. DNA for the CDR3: TGTGCCAGCAGTTTCCCGCAGGGGGTACAGAACACTGAAGCTTTCTTT. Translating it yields CASSFPQGVQNTEAFF.

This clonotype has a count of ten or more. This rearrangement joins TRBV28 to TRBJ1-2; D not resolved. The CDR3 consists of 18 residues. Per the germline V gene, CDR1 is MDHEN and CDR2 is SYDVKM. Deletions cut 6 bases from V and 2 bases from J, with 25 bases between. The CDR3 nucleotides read TGTGCCAGCAGCAGTAGTCCGGGCCCTCCAGTGACCAACTATGGCTACACCTTC. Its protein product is CASSSSPGPPVTNYGYTF.

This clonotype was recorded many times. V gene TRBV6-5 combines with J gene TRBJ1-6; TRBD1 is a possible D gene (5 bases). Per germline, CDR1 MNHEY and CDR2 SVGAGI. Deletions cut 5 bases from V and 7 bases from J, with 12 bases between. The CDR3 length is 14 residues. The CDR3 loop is CASSRGGENSPLHF. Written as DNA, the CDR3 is TGTGCCAGCAGTCGCGGGGGGGAGAATTCACCCCTCCACTTT.

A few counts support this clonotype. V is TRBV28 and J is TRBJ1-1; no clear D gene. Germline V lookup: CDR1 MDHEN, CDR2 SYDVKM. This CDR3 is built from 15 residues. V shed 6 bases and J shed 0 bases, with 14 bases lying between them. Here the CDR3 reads CASSLAAEMNTEAFF. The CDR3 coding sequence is TGTGCCAGCAGCCTCGCTGCAGAAATGAACACTGAAGCTTTCTTT.